This T cell receptor beta chain was retrieved from a study of T cell repertoires in cytomegalovirus infection. Study summary: The public TCR beta signatures pointed to both CMV infection and matching HLA type. Study-level points and caveats: Within the response measured ex vivo, HLA-C-restricted CMV-specific TCR beta clonotypes were dominant. Cumulative public TCR beta family frequency identified carriers of CMV plus the relevant HLA.

Per germline, CDR1 LNHDA and CDR2 SQIVND (reference sequence). The CDR3 extends over 14 amino acids. Trimming took off 5 bases at V and 1 base at J, with 12 bases between the two ends. In TCRdb, the reads were re-called with MiXCR into one record per CDR3 protein. The table includes around 530,000 distinct CDR3 sequences, 26% detected once. This clonotype has only a few counts. Its target is unknown. This clonotype originated in a human donor in good health (CMV status not recorded). Some clones in this sample may be carry-over from other donors' samples. Sequencing was carried out using PBMCs. The genes are TRBV19 and TRBJ2-7, with D perhaps matching TRBD1 (6 bases). The CDR3 region has the DNA TGTGCCAGTAGTCGGGGACACTCTTCCTACGAGCAGTACTTC. Translating it yields CASSRGHSSYEQYF. Based on the CDR3 plus reference TRBV19 and TRBJ2-7, the full variable domain is DGGITQSPKYLFRKEGQNVTLSCEQNLNHDAMYWYRQDPGQGLRLIYYSQIVNDFQKGDIAEGYSVSREKKESFPLTVTSAQKNPTAFYLCASSRGHSSYEQYFGPGTRLTVT.